These 14 T cell receptor beta chains were all obtained from the same sample, sequenced in a study of identical twins. TCRdb analysed the 5' RACE reads with MiXCR anew, one entry per CDR3 protein. The sample has hundreds of thousands of distinct CDR3 sequences; around 21% are singletons. The same sample was also used in a study of T cells expressing NK-cell markers.

Input material: PBMCs. These receptors all stem from a young woman in good health.

V and J are TRBV10-3 and TRBJ2-5; possible D gene TRBD1, 8 bases. The V gene lost 9 bases and the J gene lost 9 bases, with 20 bases spanning the gap. The CDR3 extends over 13 amino acids. Germline V lookup: CDR1 ENHRY, CDR2 SYGVKD. In DNA, the CDR3 is TGTGCCATTTCTCAGGACAGGGAGGGTCCCCAGTACTTC. This gives the protein CAISQDREGPQYF.

CDR3 DNA: TGTGCCAGCAGTAACATAAACCAGAAAGCTAACTATGGCTACACCTTC. It yields the protein CASSNINQKANYGYTF. The chain has TRBV12-3 or TRBV12-4 and TRBJ1-2; D is unresolved. The CDR3 loop spans 16 amino acids. Deletions cut 5 bases from V and 0 bases from J, with 16 bases between.

The chain employs TRBV7-9 and TRBJ2-1; D unresolved. Between the trimmed V and J ends, which lost 2 bases and 2 bases, there was a span of 10 bases. Germline V gene lookup returns CDR1 SEHNR and CDR2 FQNEAQ (reference sequence). This CDR3 region has 15 residues. In nucleotides, the CDR3 is TGTGCCAGCAGCTTAACGCGCGGAACCTACAATGAGCAGTTCTTC. It yields the protein CASSLTRGTYNEQFF. The whole variable domain, filled in from reference TRBV7-9 and TRBJ2-1, reads DTGVSQNPRHKITKRGQNVTFRCDPISEHNRLYWYRQTLGQGPEFLTYFQNEAQLEKSRLLSDRFSAERPKGSFSTLEIQRTEQGDSAMYLCASSLTRGTYNEQFFGPGTRLTVL.

This clonotype was recorded a few times. The rearrangement links TRBV10-3 to TRBJ2-3; 10 positions agree with TRBD2. Germline V gene sequence: CDR1 ENHRY, CDR2 SYGVKD. V trimming: 6 bases; J trimming: 0 bases; junction bases outside the gene matches: 6. The CDR3 spans 16 residues. CDR3 DNA: TGTGCCATCAGACGCCAACTAGCGGGGAGCACAGATACGCAGTATTTT. This translates into CAIRRQLAGSTDTQYF.

This clonotype was detected only a few times. The V gene is TRBV20-1, the J gene TRBJ1-2; the D is unclear. V lost 3 bases and J lost 4, with 6 bases in between. This CDR3 contains 11 residues. CDR1 is DFQATT, CDR2 SNEGSKA, per germline (reference sequence). CDR3 in DNA: TGCAGTGCTAGTAGGGCCTATGGCTACACCTTC. It is translated as CSASRAYGYTF.

This clonotype came up a few times. The V gene is TRBV6-5, the J gene TRBJ2-2; 7 nucleotides align to TRBD2. The CDR3 runs to 16 residues. The ends lost 0 bases at V and 2 bases at J; junction bases unmatched: 3. Germline loops: CDR1 MNHEY, CDR2 SVGAGI. This CDR3 is CASSYSRTRNTGELFF. The DNA for the CDR3 is TGTGCCAGCAGTTACTCTCGGACTAGAAACACCGGGGAGCTGTTTTTT.

This sequence joins TRBV6-5 and TRBJ2-5, with 7 bases fitting TRBD2. The germline V gene encodes CDR1 MNHEY and CDR2 SVGAGI. J gave up 1 base and V 4 bases, and 6 bases lay outside the gene matches. The CDR3 length is 15 residues. The CDR3 bases are TGTGCCAGCAGTTCGCCTAGCGGACCCCAAGAGACCCAGTACTTC. Protein product: CASSSPSGPQETQYF.

The rearrangement joins TRBV5-1 to TRBJ2-1, with TRBD2 matching over 8 bases. The ends lost 2 bases at V and 5 bases at J; junction bases unmatched: 9. The CDR3 runs to 16 residues. The V gene's germline CDR1 is SGHRS and CDR2 YFSETQ. The CDR3 loop is CASSFTNGGADNEQFF. CDR3 DNA: TGCGCCAGCAGCTTTACGAACGGGGGGGCCGACAATGAGCAGTTCTTC.

This sequence joins TRBV15 and TRBJ2-7; no firm D call. The germline V and J ends were trimmed by 0 bases and 0 bases, with 12 bases remaining between them. The CDR3 is made up of 16 amino acids. Germline CDR1 is LNHNV and CDR2 is YYDKDF (reference sequence). The CDR3 DNA sequence: TGTGCCACCAGCAGAGAAAAAAGCCAAGACTCCTACGAGCAGTACTTC. Residues: CATSREKSQDSYEQYF.

The rearrangement joins TRBV6-6 to TRBJ2-2; D is undetermined. CDR3 length equals 9 residues. Germline CDR1 reads MNHNY; CDR2 reads SVGAGI (reference sequence). V dropped 9 bases and J dropped 7 bases, with 3 bases sitting between them. The chain's CDR3 is CARVGELFF. The CDR3 region has the DNA TGTGCCAGGGTCGGGGAGCTGTTTTTT.

The CDR3 sequence is CASSQEPEYNEQFF. CDR3 DNA: TGTGCCAGCAGCCAAGAACCGGAATACAATGAGCAGTTCTTC. The chain joins TRBV4-2 to TRBJ2-1, with D unresolved. V lost 0 bases and J 4 bases, leaving 7 bases between the germline ends. CDR3 length: 14 residues. Germline V gene data show CDR1 as LGHNA and CDR2 as YNFKEQ.

This clonotype was found many times. CDR3 residues: CSVAQDSRGTDTQYF. CDR3 coding DNA: TGCAGCGTTGCCCAGGACAGCAGAGGCACAGATACGCAGTATTTT. This rearrangement joins TRBV29-1 to TRBJ2-3; D possibly corresponds to TRBD1 (6 bases). This CDR3 has 15 residues. Germline V gene data show CDR1 as SQVTM and CDR2 as ANQGSEA. V was cut by 4 bases and J by 1 base, with 15 bases left in between.

The chain recombines TRBV7-2 with TRBJ2-3; D is unclear. V dropped 2 bases and J dropped 2 bases, with 5 bases sitting between them. The CDR3 runs to 13 residues. Germline V gene data show CDR1 as SGHTA and CDR2 as FQGNSA. The chain's CDR3 is CASSLNPTDTQYF. The CDR3 nucleotides are TGTGCCAGCAGCTTAAACCCCACAGATACGCAGTATTTT.

To note about this clonotype: One end of the junction does not line up with germline, which may come from a read error. The CDR3 nucleotides read TGCTCCAGCAGCCCGGACTCGAACACCGGGGAGCTGTTTTTT. Its protein is CSSSPDSNTGELFF. V usage is TRBV5-1 and J usage is TRBJ2-2, with D perhaps TRBD2 (5 bases). This CDR3 is 14 amino acids long. Germline assignment: CDR1 SGHRS and CDR2 YFSETQ. Supplemented by reference TRBV5-1 and TRBJ2-2, the full variable domain reads KAGVTQTPRYLIKTRGQQVTLSCSPISGHRSVSWYQQTPGQGLQFLFEYFSETQRNKGNFPGRFSGRQFSNSRSEMNVSTLELGDSALYLCSSSPDSNTGELFFGEGSRLTVL.